The rows below give T cell receptor beta chains drawn from one sample of a study of blood T cell repertoires in COVID-19. Profiled with immunoSEQ multiplex PCR; TCRdb holds only in-frame clones, not every one. The sample yields 50,000 to 60,000 clones, 80% to 90% seen once. Sequenced sample: peripheral blood. The receptors shown here come from a man aged 35 to 55 with COVID-19, enrolled during active disease. CDR3s include the opening cysteine and the closing phenylalanine or tryptophan. The D gene is left open where the match is weak. The size entry is marked missing in some rows and otherwise reads once, few, many or a size class.

cdr3_length	v_call	j_call	d_call	clone_size	cdr3_aa	cdr3_nt
15	TRBV11-2	TRBJ2-5	TRBD2	once	CASSFSGGPQETQYF	TGTGCCAGCAGCTTTAGCGGGGGGCCCCAAGAGACCCAGTACTTC
16	TRBV29-1	TRBJ1-2	-	-	CSVRHFDFRSNYGYTF	TGCAGCGTACGGCATTTCGATTTTCGGAGTAACTATGGCTACACCTTC
12	TRBV6-6	TRBJ1-5	-	-	CASSYPDQPQHF	TGTGCCAGCAGTTACCCGGATCAGCCCCAGCATTTT
13	TRBV7-8	TRBJ2-7	-	-	CASSFLASYEQYF	TGTGCCAGCAGCTTTCTAGCGAGTTACGAGCAGTACTTC
14	TRBV5-8	TRBJ1-6	-	-	CASSLDGPGSPLHF	TGTGCCAGCAGCTTGGACGGCCCCGGGTCACCCCTCCACTTT
16	TRBV7-9	TRBJ2-5	TRBD1	-	CASSSYPQGARETQYF	TGTGCCAGCAGCTCATACCCGCAGGGGGCGCGGGAGACCCAGTACTTC
15	TRBV5-5	TRBJ2-7	TRBD2	-	CASSLRAGGDHEQYF	TGTGCCAGCAGCTTGCGGGCGGGAGGGGACCACGAGCAGTACTTC
12	TRBV12-3/TRBV12-4	TRBJ2-1	-	-	CASSNSGGEQFF	TGTGCCAGCAGTAACTCCGGAGGGGAGCAGTTCTTC
16	TRBV27	TRBJ1-6	-	-	CASSFSTNPYNSPLHF	TGTGCCAGCAGTTTCTCGACAAATCCCTATAATTCACCCCTCCACTTT
15	TRBV7-7	TRBJ2-3	TRBD1	-	CASSQGTGRTDTQYF	TGTGCTAGCAGCCAGGGGACAGGGAGGACAGATACGCAGTATTTT
16	TRBV15	TRBJ1-2	TRBD1	-	CATSRDGQGTAYGYTF	TGTGCCACCAGCAGAGATGGACAGGGGACCGCCTATGGCTACACCTTC
14	TRBV19	TRBJ1-2	TRBD1	-	CASSAWTGRDGYTF	TGTGCCAGTAGTGCCTGGACAGGGCGGGATGGCTACACCTTC
12	TRBV6-4	TRBJ1-3	-	once	CASSDYPNTIYF	TGTGCCAGCAGTGACTATCCGAACACCATATATTTT
14	TRBV7-9	TRBJ2-7	-	-	CASSPRQTLGEQYF	TGTGCCAGCAGCCCCCGACAGACCCTAGGCGAGCAGTACTTC
13	TRBV10-3	TRBJ2-1	TRBD1	-	CATTHRGGDEQFF	TGTGCCACTACCCACAGGGGTGGCGATGAGCAGTTCTTC
15	TRBV5-1	TRBJ2-3	-	-	CASSLAGGLTDTQYF	TGCGCCAGCAGCTTGGCCGGGGGACTCACAGATACGCAGTATTTT
17	TRBV6-6	TRBJ2-1	TRBD1	-	CASSPLSGTGPYNEQFF	TGTGCCAGCAGTCCCCTGTCCGGGACAGGGCCCTACAATGAGCAGTTCTTC
14	TRBV28	TRBJ1-4	-	-	CASSRGYGNEKLFF	TGTGCCAGCAGCCGGGGATATGGTAATGAAAAACTGTTTTTT
14	TRBV29-1	TRBJ1-4	TRBD1	-	CSVADRVKNEKLFF	TGCAGCGTAGCAGACAGGGTAAAAAATGAAAAACTGTTTTTT
13	TRBV14	TRBJ2-2	-	-	CASSQDPTGELFF	TGTGCCAGCAGCCAAGATCCGACCGGGGAGCTGTTTTTT
14	TRBV6-5	TRBJ2-7	TRBD2	-	CASRVGGSSYEQYF	TGTGCCAGCAGGGTGGGGGGGAGCTCCTACGAGCAGTACTTC
14	TRBV7-8	TRBJ1-5	-	-	CASSATKERQPQHF	TGTGCCAGCAGCGCTACTAAAGAGCGTCAGCCCCAGCATTTT
13	TRBV15	TRBJ1-4	-	-	CATSRSSNEKLFF	TGTGCCACCAGCAGATCGTCCAATGAAAAACTGTTTTTT
17	TRBV7-9	TRBJ2-7	TRBD2	-	CASSLGLAGGGNYEQYF	TGTGCCAGCAGCTTGGGACTAGCGGGAGGAGGAAACTACGAGCAGTACTTC
14	TRBV5-6	TRBJ2-7	TRBD1	-	CASSLGDRGHEQYF	TGTGCCAGCAGCTTAGGGGACAGGGGGCACGAGCAGTACTTC
12	TRBV16	TRBJ2-7	-	-	CASKEPGYEQYF	TGTGCCAGCAAAGAGCCAGGCTACGAGCAGTACTTC
14	TRBV3-1/TRBV3-2	TRBJ1-5	TRBD1	-	CASSGTGRNQPQHF	TGTGCCAGCAGTGGGACAGGCCGCAATCAGCCCCAGCATTTT
16	TRBV11-3	TRBJ2-1	TRBD2	-	CASSLAPGLGANEQFF	TGTGCCAGCAGCTTAGCACCGGGACTAGGGGCCAATGAGCAGTTCTTC
12	TRBV2	TRBJ1-5	-	-	CASSETGQAQHF	TGTGCCAGCAGTGAAACAGGGCAGGCCCAGCATTTT
15	TRBV7-2	TRBJ1-4	-	-	CASSLSQGGGEKLFF	TGTGCCAGCAGCTTAAGCCAGGGAGGCGGTGAAAAACTGTTTTTT
17	TRBV9	TRBJ2-4	TRBD1	-	CASSVAPSGGTKNIQYF	TGTGCCAGCAGCGTAGCCCCGTCAGGGGGTACCAAAAACATTCAGTACTTC
17	TRBV18	TRBJ1-6	-	-	CASSPLTPEIGGSPLHF	TGTGCCAGCTCACCGCTCACCCCCGAGATAGGAGGCTCACCCCTCCACTTT
14	TRBV14	TRBJ2-7	-	-	CASSHQGGSRQQYF	TGTGCCAGCAGCCATCAGGGAGGAAGTCGTCAGCAGTACTTC
17	TRBV21-1	TRBJ2-7	-	-	CASSKGQGQRERYEQYF	TGTGCCAGCAGCAAGGGGCAGGGGCAGCGGGAGAGGTACGAGCAGTACTTC
13	TRBV27	TRBJ1-2	-	-	CASSLQGPGGYTF	TGTGCCAGCAGTTTACAGGGGCCTGGTGGCTACACCTTC
14	TRBV6-1	TRBJ1-5	-	-	CASSDWQGLQPQHF	TGTGCCAGCAGTGATTGGCAGGGTCTTCAGCCCCAGCATTTT
13	TRBV13	TRBJ1-1	-	-	CASSGGHLTEAFF	TGTGCCAGCAGCGGCGGACACCTCACTGAAGCTTTCTTT
14	TRBV30	TRBJ2-2	-	-	CAWNTGLMAGELFF	TGTGCCTGGAATACAGGGTTGATGGCCGGGGAGCTGTTTTTT
19	TRBV11-2	TRBJ1-2	TRBD1	-	CASSLGPRGATSLNYGYTF	TGTGCCAGCAGCTTAGGCCCCAGGGGGGCAACTTCCTTAAACTATGGCTACACCTTC
16	TRBV5-4	TRBJ2-7	TRBD2	-	CASSSGLAGALNEQYF	TGTGCCAGCAGCTCGGGACTAGCGGGGGCGCTTAATGAGCAGTACTTC
11	TRBV6-5	TRBJ2-7	-	-	CASRGAHEQYF	TGTGCCAGCAGGGGCGCCCACGAGCAGTACTTC
17	TRBV1	TRBJ1-1	-	-	CTSSRDRVARGNTEAFF	-